The following is a TCR beta chain sequence with its context. Its binding antigen is unknown. The sample holds no much larger clone one base away, and base qualities are not on file. Library preparation was by RT-PCR. The sample was run on an Illumina HiSeq 2500. TCRdb redid the processing of the public reads, applying fastp at Q25 and MiXCR, and retained in-frame beta chains. CDR3 protein duplicates are merged, each entry listing the most common genes and DNA. This sample has 200,000 to 300,000 distinct CDR3 sequences in its table, and over 9% of those were observed once. More than 7% of the sample belongs to the ten largest clones. This entry is derived from a study of response to subunit inactivated influenza vaccine (dated by TCRdb to 2017 to 2018). For the study in its entirety: Deep quantitative profiling of the T cell receptor repertoire was used in the study to follow responses to a trivalent subunit inactivated influenza vaccine.

The CDR3 numbers 16 residues from cysteine through phenylalanine. The entry retains the CDR3 DNA only, 48 bases that are in frame from base 1. V loses 0 bases at its end and J loses 1 base; junction bases beyond the gene matches: 4. The germline V gene supplies CDR1 LGHNA and CDR2 YNFKEQ. The full study reports these points: It was suggested by the authors that each seasonal influenza vaccination may recruit only a limited number of new T cells.

The source of this sequence is a man aged 50-59 years who received an inactivated influenza vaccine. Donor details come from another sample of the same person, matched by shared clones. The rearranged segments are TRBV4-2 and TRBJ2-7, with TRBD2 identical over 9 junction bases. The sample in question was non-naive T cells sorted from PBMCs, obtained approximately 15 days before vaccination. The cell subset or site label here, explained by the study, means: memory T cell fraction. The CDR3 protein is CASSQDPSGESYEQYF. The nucleotides read TGTGCCAGCAGCCAAGATCCTAGCGGGGAGTCCTACGAGCAGTACTTC.